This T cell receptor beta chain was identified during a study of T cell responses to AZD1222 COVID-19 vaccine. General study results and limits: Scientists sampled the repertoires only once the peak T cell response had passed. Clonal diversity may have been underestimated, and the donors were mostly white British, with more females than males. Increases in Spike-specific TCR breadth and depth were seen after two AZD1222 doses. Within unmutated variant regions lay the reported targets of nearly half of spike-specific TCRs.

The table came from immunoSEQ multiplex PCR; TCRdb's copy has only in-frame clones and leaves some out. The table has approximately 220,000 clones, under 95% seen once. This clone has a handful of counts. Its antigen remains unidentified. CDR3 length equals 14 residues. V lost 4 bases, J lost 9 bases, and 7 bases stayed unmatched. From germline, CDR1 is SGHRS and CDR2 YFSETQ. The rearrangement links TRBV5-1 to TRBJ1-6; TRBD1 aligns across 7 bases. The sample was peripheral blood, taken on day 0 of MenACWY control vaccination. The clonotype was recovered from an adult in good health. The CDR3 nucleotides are TGCGCCAGCAGCGCCGACAGGGTCGGTTCACCCCTCCACTTT. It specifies CASSADRVGSPLHF.